Below, 2 T cell receptor beta chains from the same sample are listed, as sequenced in a study of blood T cell repertoires in COVID-19. Assay: immunoSEQ multiplex PCR; the TCRdb copy retains only in-frame clones and omits some. The table records under 200,000 clones, approximately 79% of them present only once. Sequencing was performed on peripheral blood. Every receptor here comes from a woman between 55 and 75 years old with COVID-19, enrolled during active disease.

The J gene is TRBJ2-7, the V gene TRBV7-2, with TRBD2 identical over 8 bases. The germline V gene has CDR1 SGHTA and CDR2 FQGNSA. The junction had 6 bases not matched to a gene; V was cut back by 2 bases and J by 6 bases. CDR3 size: 14 residues. CDR3 nucleotide sequence: TGTGCCAGCAGCTTACAGAGCGGGAGTGGCGAGCAGTACTTC. Residues: CASSLQSGSGEQYF.

This rearrangement joins TRBV5-1 to TRBJ2-1; no reliable D call. In germline, CDR1 is SGHRS, CDR2 YFSETQ. The V end lost 0 bases, the J end lost 3 bases, and 4 bases lay between the germline ends. The CDR3 has 13 amino acids. CDR3 loop: CASSLANYNEQFF. Written as DNA, the CDR3 is TGCGCCAGCAGCTTGGCCAACTACAATGAGCAGTTCTTC.